The rows below give T cell receptor delta chains drawn from one sample of a study of gamma-delta T cells after stem cell transplantation. TCRdb processed the RT-PCR reads again with the CATT caller. The profile shows roughly 12,000 delta-chain clones, 30% to 40% of them singletons. The sample consisted of gamma-delta T cells. Source of these receptors: a human donor. It is not recorded whose cells these are; they may come from a transplant donor. CDR3s include the opening cysteine and the closing phenylalanine or tryptophan. Each record gives: clone size, V gene, D gene, J gene, CDR3 protein, CDR3 DNA. A D gene is named only where the DNA matches it firmly. The listing skips clone size in some rows; elsewhere it reads once, few, many or a size class.

>few|TRDV1|TRDD3|TRDJ1
CALGKISYVPQLLGDRYTDKLIF
TGTGCTCTTGGAAAAATTTCCTACGTCCCCCAACTACTGGGGGATCGGTACACCGATAAACTCATCTTT
>once|TRDV1|TRDD2|TRDJ2
CALGERGLPTFLYCGLTAQLFF
TGTGCTCTTGGGGAACGGGGCCTTCCTACGTTTCTGTACTGTGGGCTGACAGCACAACTCTTCTTT
>few|TRDV3|TRDD3|TRDJ1
CAFALCPKTGGSSYTDKLIF
TGTGCCTTTGCGTTGTGTCCTAAGACTGGGGGATCGTCGTACACCGATAAACTCATCTTT
>few|TRDV1|TRDD3|TRDJ1
CALGSPPPVLGPGGLRDKLIF
TGTGCTCTTGGGTCCCCTCCCCCCGTACTGGGCCCTGGGGGATTACGCGATAAACTCATCTTT
>-|TRDV2|TRDD3|TRDJ3
CACDVLGDITCSWDTRQMFF
TGTGCCTGTGATGTACTGGGGGATATTACCTGCTCCTGGGACACCCGACAGATGTTTTTC
>-|TRDV1|TRDD2|TRDJ1
CALGERAFLYPLGSSDTDKLIF
TGTGCTCTTGGGGAACGGGCCTTCCTCTACCCGTTAGGAAGTTCTGACACCGATAAACTCATCTTT
>few|TRDV1|-|TRDJ1
CALGEVPTSTDKLIF
TGTGCTCTTGGGGAGGTCCCTACTAGCACCGATAAACTCATCTTT
>-|TRDV1|TRDD3|TRDJ1
CALGGDWGIRPNWGYTDKLIF
TGTGCTCTTGGGGGCGATTGGGGGATACGCCCAAACTGGGGGTACACCGATAAACTCATCTTT
>-|TRDV1|TRDD3|TRDJ1
CALGELTGDNTDKLIF
TGTGCTCTTGGGGAATTGACGGGGGATAACACCGATAAACTCATCTTT
>-|TRDV1|TRDD3|TRDJ1
CALGEALRVTQYWGIGTDKLIF
TGTGCTCTTGGGGAAGCCCTTAGGGTGACTCAGTACTGGGGGATTGGAACGGATAAACTCATCTTT
>few|TRDV2|TRDD3|TRDJ3
CACDPTSGGPHSWDTRQMFF
TGTGCTTGTGACCCGACCTCTGGGGGACCTCACTCCTGGGACACCCGACAGATGTTTTTC
>few|TRDV2|TRDD3|TRDJ1
CACDTITGGYGADKLIF
TGTGCCTGTGACACCATCACTGGGGGATATGGGGCGGATAAACTCATCTTT
>few|TRDV3|TRDD3|TRDJ1
CALGLSPYWGITSHKLIF
TGTGCCCTTGGCCTTTCCCCGTACTGGGGGATAACCTCCCATAAACTCATCTTT
>-|TRDV2|TRDD3|TRDJ1
CACDSSLVGDTHSTDNLIF
TGTGCCTGTGACTCGTCCTTGGTGGGGGATACCCACAGCACCGATAACCTCATCTTT
>-|TRDV3|-|TRDJ1
CAFPNRVLAEDTDKLIF
TGTGCCTTCCCAAACAGAGTTTTAGCCGAGGACACCGATAAACTCATCTTT
>-|TRAV29/DV5|TRDD3|TRDJ1
CAASLLACPTGGYAETDKLIF
TGTGCAGCAAGCCTCCTAGCCTGCCCTACTGGGGGATACGCCGAAACCGATAAACTCATCTTT
>few|TRDV1|-|TRDJ1
CALGELGPIHSTDKLIF
TGTGCTCTTGGGGAACTAGGCCCCATACACTCCACCGATAAACTCATCTTT
>medium-sized|TRDV2|TRDD3|TRDJ1
CACDTAPGGWGILYTDKLIF
TGTGCCTGTGACACCGCTCCCGGAGGCTGGGGGATCTTGTACACCGATAAACTCATCTTT
>few|TRDV1|TRDD3|TRDJ1
CALGDPKHYGPHGTRTGGYEELIF
TGTGCTCTTGGGGACCCAAAACACTACGGCCCCCACGGCACCCGGACTGGGGGATACGAGGAACTCATCTTT
>-|TRDV3|TRDD3|TRDJ1
CAFGVDFLPYWGIIHPYTDKLIF
TGTGCCTTTGGGGTCGATTTCCTACCGTACTGGGGGATAATACACCCGTACACCGATAAACTCATCTTT
>few|TRDV3|-|TRDJ1
CAFSRDLYTDKLIF
TGTGCCTTTTCCCGGGACCTTTACACCGATAAACTCATCTTT
>few|TRDV1|TRDD3|TRDJ1
CALGERRLPGGSYTDKLIF
TGTGCTCTTGGGGAACGGAGGCTTCCCGGGGGATCGTACACCGATAAACTCATCTTT
>few|TRDV3|TRDD3|TRDJ1
CACVQGILSGRSDKLIF
TGTGCCTGCGTCCAGGGGATACTCTCAGGGCGGTCCGATAAACTCATCTTT
>-|TRDV1|TRDD3|TRDJ1
CALGEPPFHTGGCDKLIF
TGTGCTCTTGGGGAACCCCCCTTCCATACTGGGGGATGCGATAAACTCATCTTT
>-|TRDV1|-|TRDJ1
CALGSLGGIGAGDKLIF
TGTGCTCTTGGGTCGTTGGGGGGTATAGGGGCCGGCGATAAACTCATCTTT
>-|TRAV29/DV5|TRDD3|TRDJ1
CAARVSFRTTGGYTDKLIF
TGTGCAGCAAGGGTATCCTTCCGGACAACTGGGGGATATACCGATAAACTCATCTTT
>few|TRDV2|-|TRDJ2
CACDTGFFLMYLDTLGAQLFF
TGTGCCTGTGACACGGGGTTCTTCCTAATGTATTTGGATACACTGGGCGCACAACTCTTCTTT
>once|TRAV29/DV5|TRDD3|TRDJ1
CAASCPPYAAYWGIPPITDKLIF
TGTGCAGCAAGCTGCCCTCCCTACGCCGCGTACTGGGGGATCCCCCCAATCACCGATAAACTCATCTTT
>-|TRDV1|-|TRDJ1
CALGHILVTDKLIF
TGTGCTCTTGGGCATATACTGGTCACCGATAAACTCATCTTT
>-|TRDV1|TRDD3|TRDJ1
CALGESSDHFTGGYRRTDKLIF
TGTGCTCTTGGGGAAAGTTCCGATCATTTCACTGGGGGATACCGGCGGACCGATAAACTCATCTTT
>-|TRDV2|-|TRDJ3
CACDTKYARSWDTRQMFF
TGTGCCTGTGACACCAAATACGCGAGGTCCTGGGACACCCGACAGATGTTTTTC
>-|TRDV3|TRDD3|TRDJ1
CAFEGGYRGFDKLIF
TGTGCCTTTGAGGGGGGATACCGGGGCTTCGATAAACTCATCTTT
>few|TRDV3|-|TRDJ1
CAFKLPAVAELIF
TGTGCCTTTAAGTTGCCTGCTGTAGCGGAACTCATCTTT